This TCR beta chain was captured in a study of breast tumors, draining lymph nodes, adjacent tissues. Axillary draining lymph nodes of breast cancer patients supplied the node samples. Using its own MiXCR run on the multiplex PCR reads, TCRdb lists one record per CDR3 protein. Of over 200,000 distinct CDR3 sequences listed, around 34% are singletons. Per germline, CDR1 SEHNR and CDR2 FQNEAQ (reference sequence). This CDR3 comprises 17 residues. Between the trimmed V and J ends, which lost 2 bases and 2 bases, there was a span of 19 bases. The sequenced sample was axillary lymph node tissue. This sequence joins TRBV7-9 and TRBJ2-7; tentative D call: TRBD1 (6 bases). The receptor's source is a female donor with breast cancer. Some clones in this sample may be carry-over from other donors' samples. The CDR3 loop is CASSLQTGPDRPYEQYF. CDR3 in DNA: TGTGCCAGCAGCTTACAGACGGGCCCGGACAGACCCTACGAGCAGTACTTC.